This T cell receptor (beta chain) stems from a study of T cell responses to AZD1222 COVID-19 vaccine. Trimming stripped 0 bases from V and 6 bases from J, with 8 bases between. This CDR3 has 13 amino acids. Generated by immunoSEQ multiplex PCR, the TCRdb table keeps only in-frame clones and is missing some. This sample yields 150,000 to 170,000 clones, of which about nine tenths are seen a single time; approximately 17% belongs to the top ten. Source: peripheral blood, taken on day 0 of AZD1222 vaccination. This clonotype was obtained from an adult in good health. The chain combines TRBV12-3 or TRBV12-4 with TRBJ1-1, with TRBD1 as a possible D gene (5 bases). CDR3 sequence reads: CASSLAQGAEAFF. Here the CDR3 DNA reads TGTGCCAGCAGTTTAGCGCAGGGTGCTGAAGCTTTCTTT.